Sequencing of this T cell receptor beta chain was carried out in a study of shared clonotypes between healthy human individuals. The study, taken as a whole, reports: Generally, estimated richness proved larger in naive subsets than it did in memory subsets.

The table came from immunoSEQ multiplex PCR; TCRdb's copy has only in-frame clones and leaves some out. The sample carries under 750,000 clones, about two thirds recorded once. Comments on this clone: Its antigen is not identified.

This CDR3 region has 15 residues. Germline V gives CDR1 WNHNN, CDR2 SYGVQD (reference sequence). The V end was cut by 5 bases, the J end by 0 bases, with 12 bases between. The chain has TRBV10-1 and TRBJ2-3, with D perhaps TRBD1 or TRBD2 (5 bases each). This TCR derives from a woman aged 25-40 years in good health. The sample comprised memory CD4+ T cells sorted from blood. Subset of the sample: CD45RA-negative fraction. Here the CDR3 reads CASSSRWGSTDTQYF. CDR3 nucleotides: TGCGCCAGCAGTTCCCGTTGGGGGAGCACAGATACGCAGTATTTT.